Listed below are T cell receptor beta chains from one sample, sequenced in a study of blood T cell repertoires in COVID-19. Sequenced by immunoSEQ multiplex PCR; TCRdb stores in-frame clones only, minus some. Altogether about 430,000 clones are present, 80% to 90% being singletons, with the ten largest covering more than 0.95%. The sample consisted of PBMCs or T cells enriched from blood (not recorded which). The receptor source for this set is a man aged 25-45 years who had recovered from COVID-19. Both conserved end residues are trimmed from each CDR3.

V,J,length,CDR3
TRBV27,TRBJ2-1,14,ASRGRSGRAYNEQF
TRBV19,TRBJ1-1,14,ASSLRGTGALTEAF
TRBV15,TRBJ2-7,14,ATSRLAGVTSYEQY
TRBV19,TRBJ2-1,14,ASSISSTNSYNEQF
TRBV12-3/TRBV12-4,TRBJ1-4,11,ASSLERREKLF
TRBV28,TRBJ2-1,17,ASSPDERENRRNPNEQF
TRBV7-9,TRBJ2-2,14,ASSRLGQGYTGELF
TRBV18,TRBJ1-3,15,ASSPFTIQSSGNTIY
TRBV18,TRBJ2-1,13,ASSPGEGSYNEQF
TRBV6-6,TRBJ2-5,13,ASSYLAGEGETQY
TRBV27,TRBJ1-6,13,ASSLRGQYNSPLH
TRBV21-1,TRBJ2-2,14,ASSNPGAPNTGELF
TRBV7-9,TRBJ1-2,13,ASSLATGGLDGYT
TRBV11-1,TRBJ2-1,12,ASSRDLQVDEQF
TRBV28,TRBJ1-1,10,ASSLLSGEAF
TRBV9,TRBJ1-3,13,ASSEGQHSGNTIY
TRBV27,TRBJ1-5,14,ASSFTGAGSNQPQH
TRBV25-1,TRBJ2-7,10,ASSEAEHEQY
TRBV6-5,TRBJ2-7,13,ASRPGLGSTYEQY
TRBV7-9,TRBJ2-1,13,ASSSGLKIYNEQF
TRBV24-1,TRBJ2-5,12,ATSVSGKGETQY
TRBV3-1/TRBV3-2,TRBJ2-7,13,ASSHYRDRNYEQY
TRBV28,TRBJ2-1,10,ASSLSVREQF
TRBV27,TRBJ2-7,14,ASSSSGTSDSYEQY
TRBV7-9,TRBJ2-7,12,ASSLAALNSEQY
TRBV18,TRBJ2-2,11,ASSLMTSGELF
TRBV28,TRBJ2-1,12,ASSLLVRGDEQF